This TCR beta chain appears in the sequencing data of a study of cytomegalovirus exposure and HLA in healthy donors. The study, taken as a whole, reports: Per a later analysis, about 17,000 TCR beta sequences showed association with HLA alleles at 0.05 false discovery rate. A later analysis linked a missense DCLRE1C variant to TCR beta V- and J-gene trimming. Common viral pathogens seemed to be connected with several of the most significant clusters, according to a later analysis.

The PCR employed 60 Vbeta primers together with 13 Jbeta primers. Profiling relied on immunoSEQ multiplex PCR, and the TCRdb table lists in-frame clones only, not all of them. The sample consists of more than 150,000 clones, about four fifths of them appearing once. Comments on this clone: What it recognizes is unknown.

The sequence derives from a woman aged 25 to 45 in good health and CMV-seronegative. The sample taken for sequencing was PBMCs.

CDR3 residues: CASSLASLAATDTQYF. CDR3 nucleotide sequence: TGCGCCAGCAGCTTGGCTTCACTAGCGGCCACAGATACGCAGTATTTT. The chain has TRBV5-1 and TRBJ2-3; 8 bases agree with TRBD2. The length of the CDR3 is 16 residues. After removal of 0 bases from V and 2 bases from J, the junction contained 5 bases not matched to a gene. Looked up from germline, CDR1 is SGHRS and CDR2 is YFSETQ.